This T cell receptor (beta chain) comes out of a study of CD8 T cells in ankylosing spondylitis. Germline CDR1 reads LGHNA; CDR2 reads YNFKEQ. The CDR3 totals 17 residues. The V and J ends lost 0 bases and 0 bases respectively, with 11 bases between them. Scientists made TCR beta libraries using quantitative 5'-RACE with molecular barcodes. One entry per CDR3 protein, called by TCRdb with MiXCR from the 5' RACE reads. The sample has around 770,000 distinct CDR3 sequences; around 11% are singletons. Study observations and caveats: In ankylosing spondylitis blood, a motif of seven to nine highly homologous TCR beta variants appeared characteristic. Disease-linked clones bore a CD8+ phenotype and were relatively rare in peripheral blood. Reported data indicate significant enrichment of disease-linked clones within matched ankylosing spondylitis synovial fluid.

Comment on this clonotype: The antigen is not known.

The V gene is TRBV4-2, the J gene TRBJ2-2, with TRBD1 as a possible D gene (5 bases). The sample was blood, either unsorted or a sorted T cell fraction (not recorded which). The receptor comes from a male donor with ankylosing spondylitis. CDR3 coding DNA: TGTGCCAGCAGCCAAGATCAGGGCGGAGCGAACACCGGGGAGCTGTTTTTT. Translating it yields CASSQDQGGANTGELFF.